These T cell receptor beta chains were read from a single sample in a study of spatial heterogeneity in lung cancer. MiXCR was run by TCRdb on the 5' RACE reads, yielding one entry per CDR3 protein. The data show 35,000 or so distinct CDR3 sequences, 5.2% seen once. The starting material was PBMCs, obtained at surgery. Receptor source: a female donor with early-stage non-small cell lung cancer. CDR3s leave out the opening cysteine and the closing phenylalanine or tryptophan. A clone size is listed for some rows: how often the clone was seen (once, few, many), or a class if it is expanded.

>NA|TRBV5-4|TRBJ2-2
ASSDRLVGGELF
>many|TRBV4-1|TRBJ1-6
ASSPLLGALH
>many|TRBV30|TRBJ2-7
AWSVPRTSGTILFHEQY
>few|TRBV20-1|TRBJ2-3
SARDAPTDTQY
>many|TRBV5-1|TRBJ1-2
ASSLETGKYGYT
>many|TRBV18|TRBJ1-6
ASSPQGNSPLH
>many|TRBV24-1|TRBJ2-7
ATSDPSTDQTRPYEQY
>once|TRBV9|TRBJ2-3
ASSVISTDKQY
>many|TRBV20-1|TRBJ2-3
SAPHRSTSTDTQY
>NA|TRBV20-1|TRBJ2-1
STGWGADDEQF
>NA|TRBV7-8|TRBJ2-2
ASRNSGTGELF
>many|TRBV5-1|TRBJ1-2
ASSLGGTSNYGYT
>NA|TRBV4-2|TRBJ1-2
ASSQDLRLQGGYT
>many|TRBV6-1|TRBJ2-5
ASSRGPDVETQY
>many|TRBV4-1|TRBJ2-4
ASTPSGQGQNIQY
>many|TRBV20-1|TRBJ2-5
SARGGAGETQY
>NA|TRBV27|TRBJ1-4
ASSLIRSGEKLF
>many|TRBV2|TRBJ2-7
ASSERTGPYEQY
>many|TRBV28|TRBJ2-1
ASSFSGIDGEQF
>many|TRBV14|TRBJ2-7
ASSHLRDRGDREQY
>many|TRBV9|TRBJ2-2
ASTRGAARANTGELF
>many|TRBV29-1|TRBJ2-1
SVGGLAGVWNEQF
>many|TRBV10-3|TRBJ1-5
AISGGGNQPQH
>many|TRBV5-6|TRBJ2-1
ASSFFGRDIGEQF
>many|TRBV7-2|TRBJ2-7
ASSLRQGIGEQY
>many|TRBV6-2/TRBV6-3|TRBJ1-2
ASRLLGTNYGYT
>many|TRBV7-8|TRBJ2-1
ASSFSGSYNEQF
>many|TRBV27|TRBJ2-7
ASSYAASVAYEQY
>many|TRBV6-1|TRBJ1-2
ASSEVIAQGDGYT
>many|TRBV6-5|TRBJ2-3
ASRRGYTQY
>many|TRBV5-4|TRBJ2-7
ASSPEQAPRYEQY
>few|TRBV4-3|TRBJ1-2
ASSQVRGYGYT
>many|TRBV12-3/TRBV12-4|TRBJ2-5
ASSLQGPQETQY
>many|TRBV7-9|TRBJ1-2
ASSLDGSGYT